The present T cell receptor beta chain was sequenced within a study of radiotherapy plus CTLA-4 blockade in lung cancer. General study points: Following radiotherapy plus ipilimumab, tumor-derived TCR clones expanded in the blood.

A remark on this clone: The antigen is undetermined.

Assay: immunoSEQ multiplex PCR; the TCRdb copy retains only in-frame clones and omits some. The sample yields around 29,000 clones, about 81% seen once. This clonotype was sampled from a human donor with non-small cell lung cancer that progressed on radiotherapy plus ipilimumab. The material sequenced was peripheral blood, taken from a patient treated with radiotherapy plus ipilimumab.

CDR3 residues: CASSPTGTYEQYF. CDR3 in DNA: TGTGCCAGTAGCCCAACAGGGACCTACGAGCAGTACTTC. The V and J genes are TRBV19 and TRBJ2-7; a possible D gene is TRBD1 (6 bases). Trimming shortened V by 6 bases and J by 2 bases, and 11 bases separated the two germline ends. This CDR3 is 13 amino acids long. Germline loops: CDR1 LNHDA, CDR2 SQIVND (reference sequence).